The 26 T cell receptor beta chains listed next were all sequenced from one sample in a study of CD8+ T cells in alopecia areata. Sequencing used cDNA as its template, made by extracting RNA and reverse transcribing it. Sequencing was performed with immunoSEQ multiplex PCR; in TCRdb, only in-frame clones are kept and a portion is missing. The data contain about 90,000 clones, about 40% of them singletons. Treatment noted: oral pan-JAK inhibitor, 5-10 mg twice daily. The material sequenced was CD8+ T cells sorted from blood, taken at week 24, from a patient treated with tofacitinib. The receptors were sampled from a human donor with alopecia areata.

In its sample, this clone was seen many times. This chain links TRBV11-2 with TRBJ2-7; TRBD2 matches 8 bases. This CDR3 contains 12 residues. Germline V CDR1 and CDR2: SGHAT, FQNNGV. CDR3 region: CVLPGGSHEQYF. Here the CDR3 DNA reads TGTGTGCTCCCGGGAGGGAGCCACGAGCAGTACTTC.

The chain uses TRBV29-1 and TRBJ1-4, with TRBD1 identical over 9 bases. The CDR3 is made up of 16 amino acids. The V gene's germline CDR1 is SQVTM and CDR2 ANQGSEA. V lost 4 bases to trimming and J lost 3 bases; unmatched junction nucleotides: 9. In DNA form, the CDR3 reads TGCAGCGTTGGCCCCGGGACAGGGTCTCCTAATGAAAAACTGTTTTTT. It specifies CSVGPGTGSPNEKLFF.

This chain uses TRBV5-1 with TRBJ2-1, with D unresolved. CDR1 SGHRS and CDR2 YFSETQ come from the germline V gene. Trimming pared 1 base from V and 6 bases from J, leaving 5 bases between. This CDR3 comprises 12 residues. The CDR3 nucleotides read TGCGCCAGCAGCTTGATAGTCAATGAGCAGTTCTTC. This sequence encodes CASSLIVNEQFF. Full variable domain (rest looked up from reference TRBV5-1 and TRBJ2-1): KAGVTQTPRYLIKTRGQQVTLSCSPISGHRSVSWYQQTPGQGLQFLFEYFSETQRNKGNFPGRFSGRQFSNSRSEMNVSTLELGDSALYLCASSLIVNEQFFGPGTRLTVL.

This clone came up once. This chain joins TRBV7-3 and TRBJ2-3; D unresolved. The V gene lost 5 bases and the J gene lost 2 bases, with 8 bases spanning the gap. The CDR3 has 13 residues. Germline CDR1 reads SGHTA; CDR2 reads FQGTGA. The CDR3: CASSMTPTDTQYF. CDR3 in DNA: TGTGCCAGCAGCATGACCCCCACAGATACGCAGTATTTT.

The chain recombines TRBV10-3 with TRBJ2-2, with 7 bases fitting TRBD1. V shed 11 bases, J shed 1 base, and the junction held 4 bases outside the gene matches. Germline V gene sequence: CDR1 ENHRY, CDR2 SYGVKD. The CDR3 length is 13 residues. CDR3 coding DNA: TGTGCCCTCCGGGACAGGAACACCGGGGAGCTGTTTTTT. Translating gives CALRDRNTGELFF.

This chain joins TRBV6-5 and TRBJ2-7; TRBD1 aligns across 8 bases. V shed 5 bases and J 5 bases; nucleotides not matched to a gene: 8. The germline V gene encodes CDR1 MNHEY and CDR2 SVGAGI. The CDR3 has 14 residues. CDR3 bases: TGTGCCAGCAGTAGAACCGGGACAGGACACGAGCAGTACTTC. It is translated as CASSRTGTGHEQYF.

The table lists this clone with a few counts. This chain's CDR3 is CASSSRRDGYTF. CDR3 DNA: TGTGCCAGCAGCTCCCGTCGGGATGGCTACACCTTC. V usage is TRBV11-2 and J usage is TRBJ1-2; D uncertain. Looked up from germline, CDR1 is SGHAT and CDR2 is FQNNGV. The ends were cut back, 4 bases at V and 6 bases at J, with 9 bases in the middle. The CDR3 has 12 amino acids.

The rearrangement uses TRBV27 and TRBJ2-7; 7 positions agree with TRBD2. Germline CDR1 is MNHEY and CDR2 is SMNVEV (reference sequence). The V and J ends lost 3 bases and 6 bases, in that order; junction bases with no gene match: 8. The CDR3 extends over 14 amino acids. The CDR3 sequence: CASSFGGSSFEQYF. CDR3 nucleotides: TGTGCCAGCAGTTTCGGCGGGAGCTCGTTCGAGCAGTACTTC.

This clone was counted once. The chain couples TRBV5-1 to TRBJ1-2; D unclear. V was cut by 7 bases and J by 5 bases, with 12 bases left in between. CDR1 SGHRS and CDR2 YFSETQ come from the germline V gene. CDR3 length: 12 amino acids. The CDR3 reads CASRNLGYGYTF. CDR3 in DNA: TGCGCCAGCCGTAACCTAGGATATGGCTACACCTTC.

The genes are TRBV9 and TRBJ2-7; a possible D gene is TRBD1 (5 bases). This CDR3 spans 11 amino acids. The germline V gene has CDR1 SGDLS and CDR2 YYNGEE. The V and J ends lost 4 bases and 6 bases respectively, with 8 bases between them. This CDR3 reads CASSQGVEQYF. CDR3 DNA sequence: TGTGCCAGCAGCCAGGGCGTCGAGCAGTACTTC.

The rearrangement joins TRBV28 to TRBJ2-7, with a possible D match to TRBD1 (5 bases). This CDR3 has 15 amino acids. The germline CDR1 and CDR2 sequences are MDHEN and SYDVKM. V lost 6 bases and J 3 bases, leaving 18 bases between the germline ends. CDR3 bases: TGTGCCAGCAGCCCCGGACACGACTTGCGCTACGAGCAGTACTTC. It encodes CASSPGHDLRYEQYF.

The V and J genes are TRBV4-1 and TRBJ2-7, with D unresolved. The germline V and J ends were trimmed by 2 bases and 0 bases, with 11 bases remaining between them. This CDR3 has 15 residues. Germline V gene sequence: CDR1 MGHRA, CDR2 YSYEKL. CDR3 residues: CASSQFHSSSYEQYF. DNA for the CDR3: TGCGCCAGCAGCCAATTCCACAGCAGCTCCTACGAGCAGTACTTC.

V and J are TRBV7-2 and TRBJ1-2; no firm D call. Trimming left V 5 bases short and J 0 bases short, with 13 bases between. There are 15 residues in the CDR3. Germline lookup yields CDR1 SGHTA and CDR2 FQGNSA. The CDR3 DNA is TGTGCCAGCAGCACAACACCGAACTCTAACTATGGCTACACCTTC. As protein: CASSTTPNSNYGYTF.

The chain recombines TRBV6-5 with TRBJ2-7; D perhaps matches TRBD1 (7 bases). The CDR3 is 14 residues long. The ends were cut back, 4 bases at V and 7 bases at J, with 17 bases in the middle. Germline V gene data show CDR1 as MNHEY and CDR2 as SVGAGI. CDR3 coding DNA: TGTGCCAGCAGTTTGTGGCAGGGGGGCGGTGAGCAGTACTTC. Translation gives CASSLWQGGGEQYF.

This clone was recorded a few times. The J gene is TRBJ2-5, the V gene TRBV2; the D gene is possibly TRBD1 (5 bases). There are 13 residues in the CDR3. Per the germline V gene, CDR1 is SNHLY and CDR2 is FYNNEI. Trimming pared 6 bases from V and 5 bases from J, leaving 13 bases between. The CDR3 is CASRLTETETQYF. The CDR3 DNA is TGTGCCAGCAGATTGACAGAGACGGAGACCCAGTACTTC. The full variable domain, with the rest looked up from reference TRBV2 and TRBJ2-5, is EPEVTQTPSHQVTQMGQEVILRCVPISNHLYFYWYRQILGQKVEFLVSFYNNEISEKSEIFDDQFSVERPDGSNFTLKIRSTKLEDSAMYFCASRLTETETQYFGPGTRLLVL.

This clone was counted between two and nine times. The same CDR3 also results from other DNA sequences found in this sample. This rearrangement joins TRBV5-6 to TRBJ1-4; D uncertain. V was clipped by 0 bases and J by 7 bases, with 1 base between them. Germline CDR1 and CDR2: SGHDT and YYEEEE. The CDR3 runs 11 residues. The chain's CDR3 is CASSLGEKLFF. The CDR3 DNA reads TGTGCCAGCAGCTTGGGTGAAAAACTGTTTTTT.

This chain joins TRBV11-2 and TRBJ2-1; TRBD2 matches 13 bases. This CDR3 spans 17 amino acids. After removal of 0 bases from V and 5 bases from J, the junction contained 4 bases not matched to a gene. In germline, CDR1 is SGHAT, CDR2 FQNNGV. CDR3 nucleotide sequence: TGTGCCAGCAGCTTAGATGGGACTAGCGGGATTAACAATGAGCAGTTCTTC. Residues: CASSLDGTSGINNEQFF.

In this sample, this clone turned up a few times. CDR3 sequence reads: CASSPVGGDGYTF. Written as DNA, the CDR3 is TGTGCCAGCAGTCCCGTGGGGGGAGATGGCTACACCTTC. The chain combines TRBV6-5 with TRBJ1-2; TRBD1 is a possible D gene (5 bases). The germline V and J ends were trimmed by 5 bases and 6 bases, with 13 bases remaining between them. Germline values: CDR1 MNHEY, CDR2 SVGAGI. The CDR3 totals 13 residues.

This clone came up a few times. This chain uses TRBV11-2 with TRBJ1-1; D is uncertain. Deletions cut 2 bases from V and 4 bases from J, with 8 bases between. The CDR3 is 13 residues long. Germline assignment: CDR1 SGHAT and CDR2 FQNNGV. CDR3 bases: TGTGCCAGCAGCTTACTGGGTGGCACTGAAGCTTTCTTT. This codes for CASSLLGGTEAFF. The complete variable domain, with remaining parts taken from reference TRBV11-2 and TRBJ1-1, reads EAGVAQSPRYKIIEKRQSVAFWCNPISGHATLYWYQQILGQGPKLLIQFQNNGVVDDSQLPKDRFSAERLKGVDSTLKIQPAKLEDSAVYLCASSLLGGTEAFFGQGTRLTVV.

J is TRBJ2-7 and V is TRBV28; D remains ambiguous. Germline assignment: CDR1 MDHEN and CDR2 SYDVKM. The germline V and J ends were trimmed by 5 bases and 3 bases, with 11 bases remaining between them. This CDR3 is 13 amino acids long. The CDR3 spells CASSGVRSYEQYF. The CDR3 coding sequence is TGTGCCAGCAGTGGGGTACGTAGCTACGAGCAGTACTTC.

The chain employs TRBV6-1 and TRBJ2-7, with D perhaps TRBD2 (7 bases). CDR1 is MNHNS, CDR2 SASEGT, per germline. CDR3 length equals 13 residues. CDR3 bases: TGTGTCTGCATGGTGGGAGGGGGATACGAGCAGTACTTC. Translation: CVCMVGGGYEQYF.

The rearrangement joins TRBV6-1 to TRBJ2-7; TRBD2 matches at 14 bases. Germline V lookup: CDR1 MNHNS, CDR2 SASEGT. The CDR3 consists of 17 residues. The trim removed 1 base at V and 7 bases at J, leaving 9 bases unmatched. The CDR3: CASSEVVGTSGSWEQYF. DNA of the CDR3: TGTGCCAGCAGTGAAGTCGTCGGGACTAGCGGGAGTTGGGAGCAGTACTTC.

V is TRBV7-9 and J is TRBJ2-7; 8 bases are a match to TRBD2. Germline lookup yields CDR1 SEHNR and CDR2 FQNEAQ (reference sequence). The junction had 11 bases not matched to a gene; V was cut back by 7 bases and J by 0 bases. CDR3 size: 16 residues. The CDR3 loop is CASNPPLAGVSYEQYF. The CDR3 DNA is TGTGCCAGCAACCCTCCCCTAGCGGGCGTCTCCTACGAGCAGTACTTC.

The CDR3, as DNA: TGTGCCAGCTCACCTGGGAGGGAGACCCAGTACTTC. As protein: CASSPGRETQYF. This rearrangement joins TRBV18 to TRBJ2-5; D might be TRBD2 (6 bases). CDR1 is KGHSH, CDR2 LQKENI, per germline. There are 12 residues in the CDR3. Trimming pared 3 bases from V and 5 bases from J, leaving 7 bases between.

The V call is TRBV4-1, the J call TRBJ2-7, with TRBD2 identical over 8 bases. Germline CDR1 reads MGHRA; CDR2 reads YSYEKL. Trimming removed 1 base from V and 2 bases from J; junction bases left unmatched: 7. The CDR3 runs 16 residues. The CDR3 DNA reads TGCGCCAGCAGCCAAGTGGCTAGCGGGCAAACCTACGAGCAGTACTTC. Its translation: CASSQVASGQTYEQYF.

The chain links TRBV6-5 to TRBJ2-5, with 10 bases that match TRBD2. From germline, CDR1 is MNHEY and CDR2 SVGAGI. J gave up 5 bases and V 2 bases, and 2 bases lay outside the gene matches. The CDR3 has 14 residues. The CDR3 coding sequence is TGTGCCAGCAGTTACCTAGCGGGAGCGGAGACCCAGTACTTC. Translation gives CASSYLAGAETQYF.